Below, 26 T cell receptor beta chains from the same sample are listed, as sequenced in a study of early T cells in non-severe SARS-CoV-2 infection. One entry per CDR3 protein results from TCRdb running MiXCR on the 5' RACE reads. The sample carries more than 75,000 distinct CDR3 sequences, around 13% recorded once. The sequenced sample was whole blood. These receptors all stem from an adult who was a healthcare worker with PCR-confirmed SARS-CoV-2 infection or an uninfected control (not recorded which).

The J gene is TRBJ2-7, the V gene TRBV5-6; D unclear. The CDR3 sequence is 15 residues long. The V gene's germline CDR1 is SGHDT and CDR2 YYEEEE. V dropped 6 bases and J dropped 3 bases, with 19 bases sitting between them. The CDR3 spells CASTRRLTDFYEQYF. For the CDR3, the DNA is TGTGCCAGCACCAGACGATTAACAGATTTCTACGAGCAGTACTTC.

This clonotype was counted many times. The gene calls are TRBV10-1 and TRBJ1-1, with a weak D call TRBD1 (5 bases). Germline-derived CDR1 and CDR2 are WNHNN and SYGVQD (reference sequence). This CDR3 region has 14 residues. Trimming removed 0 bases from V and 9 bases from J, with 14 bases in between. The CDR3 nucleotides are TGCGCCAGCAGTGAGTCCCGGGACTGGGGAAAAGCTTTCTTT. It translates to CASSESRDWGKAFF.

At least ten counts were recorded for this clonotype. The chain has TRBV5-4 and TRBJ2-1; TRBD1 is a possible D gene (6 bases). CDR1 is SGHNT and CDR2 is YYREEE in the germline V gene (reference sequence). CDR3 length equals 15 residues. The V end lost 5 bases, the J end lost 0 bases, and 12 bases lay between the germline ends. The CDR3 DNA is TGTGCCAGCAGTCAGGACAGAGCCTCCTACAATGAGCAGTTCTTC. It specifies CASSQDRASYNEQFF.

The J gene is TRBJ2-2, the V gene TRBV7-2, with 9 bases that match TRBD1. Trimming cost V 5 bases and J 5 bases; bases outside gene matches: 18. This CDR3 has 19 residues. The germline V gene has CDR1 SGHTA and CDR2 FQGNSA. The CDR3 region is CASSRARDRVWVGTGELFF. In DNA form, the CDR3 reads TGTGCCAGCAGCCGAGCTCGGGACAGGGTGTGGGTAGGGACCGGGGAGCTGTTTTTT.

The chain uses TRBV6-5 and TRBJ2-6; D gene ambiguous. Germline V gives CDR1 MNHEY, CDR2 SVGAGI. Between the trimmed V and J ends, which lost 5 bases and 0 bases, there was a span of 2 bases. The CDR3 is 13 residues long. The CDR3 region is CASSRSGANVLTF. Written as DNA, the CDR3 is TGTGCCAGCAGTCGCTCTGGGGCCAACGTCCTGACTTTC.

This clonotype was seen many times. The gene calls are TRBV10-3 and TRBJ2-1; no firm D call. Trimming cost V 4 bases and J 8 bases, with 12 bases left between them. CDR1 and CDR2 (germline): ENHRY, SYGVKD. The CDR3 spans 13 residues. CDR3 sequence (DNA): TGTGCCATCAGTGTAGACTCCGAGTATGAGCAGTTCTTC. Protein sequence: CAISVDSEYEQFF.

This clonotype was seen a few times. This chain uses TRBV12-3 or TRBV12-4 with TRBJ2-5, with a tentative D call TRBD2 (6 bases). Trimming took 4 bases from V and 1 from J, leaving 7 bases between them. The length of the CDR3 is 13 residues. CDR3 protein: CASSWRGQETQYF. CDR3 DNA sequence: TGTGCCAGCAGTTGGAGGGGCCAAGAGACCCAGTACTTC.

This chain joins TRBV6-6 and TRBJ2-6; 7 bases line up with TRBD1. The CDR3 extends over 15 amino acids. V shed 8 bases and J 0 bases; nucleotides not matched to a gene: 4. CDR1 is MNHNY, CDR2 SVGAGI, per germline (reference sequence). The CDR3 loop reads CASGDRSSGANVLTF. The CDR3 DNA sequence: TGTGCCAGCGGGGACAGATCCTCTGGGGCCAACGTCCTGACTTTC.

The chain combines TRBV29-1 with TRBJ1-2; the D is unclear. Germline V gene sequence: CDR1 SQVTM, CDR2 ANQGSEA. Trimming removed 5 bases at V and 8 bases at J, with 15 bases between. The CDR3 runs to 12 residues. For the CDR3, the DNA is TGCAGCGTTTCGACTGGATTGGGAGGCTACACCTTC. This encodes CSVSTGLGGYTF.

This clonotype was detected a few times. The chain links TRBV21-1 to TRBJ1-5. TRBV21-1 is described as a pseudogene. The CDR3 spans 14 residues. CDR3 protein: CASSITGCGKPQHF. The CDR3 bases are TGTGCCAGCAGCATAACGGGCTGTGGCAAGCCCCAGCATTTT.

The chain joins TRBV12-3 or TRBV12-4 to TRBJ2-3, with 8 nucleotides matching TRBD2. The CDR3 is 18 residues long. With V trimmed by 2 bases and J by 1 base, 11 bases remained unmatched. The CDR3 coding sequence is TGTGCCAGCAGTTTACCGGGGGGGACCTCTCTTGGCACAGATACGCAGTATTTT. This codes for CASSLPGGTSLGTDTQYF.

The V gene is TRBV25-1, the J gene TRBJ2-7; possibly TRBD2 for D (5 bases). Deletions cut 2 bases from V and 2 bases from J, with 7 bases between. CDR3 size: 13 residues. Germline lookup yields CDR1 MGHDK and CDR2 SYGVNS. The CDR3 reads CASSEPGAYEQYF. The CDR3 bases are TGTGCCAGCAGTGAACCCGGGGCCTACGAGCAGTACTTC.

The J gene is TRBJ1-3, the V gene TRBV11-2; unclear D gene. Trimming cost V 2 bases and J 0 bases, with 8 bases left between them. The CDR3 extends over 15 amino acids. CDR1 and CDR2 from the germline V gene are SGHAT and FQNNGV. The CDR3 spells CASSLSSDSGNTIYF. The CDR3 coding sequence is TGTGCCAGCAGCTTATCCTCTGACTCTGGAAACACCATATATTTT.

The genes are TRBV20-1 and TRBJ2-6, with 7 bases lining up with TRBD1. The CDR3 has 16 amino acids. In germline, CDR1 is DFQATT, CDR2 SNEGSKA (reference sequence). V was pared by 8 bases and J by 0 bases, with 10 bases of the junction left unmatched. CDR3 sequence: CSSQQGQSSGANVLTF. The CDR3 nucleotides are TGCAGTTCCCAACAGGGGCAGAGCTCTGGGGCCAACGTCCTGACTTTC.

This clonotype was counted ten times or more. The chain employs TRBV6-2 or TRBV6-3 and TRBJ1-2; 7 bases fit TRBD1. The germline CDR1 and CDR2 sequences are MNHEY and SVGEGT. This CDR3 is built from 13 residues. Trimming removed 8 bases from V and 4 bases from J; junction bases left unmatched: 7. The CDR3 region is CASAPGTAYGYTF. CDR3 nucleotide sequence: TGTGCCAGCGCCCCCGGGACAGCCTATGGCTACACCTTC.

The chain uses TRBV29-1 and TRBJ2-1, with 8 bases lining up with TRBD2. CDR3 length equals 12 residues. Germline CDR1 is SQVTM and CDR2 is ANQGSEA. Unmatched junction bases numbered 7, after V lost 8 bases and J lost 7 bases. The DNA of the CDR3 is TGCAGCACTCCCCGGGGGGGGAATGAGCAGTTCTTC. Protein product: CSTPRGGNEQFF.

This clonotype was observed at least ten times. J is TRBJ2-5 and V is TRBV18; D is perhaps TRBD1 (6 bases). The CDR3 has 14 residues. Trimming cost V 0 bases and J 2 bases, with 7 bases left between them. CDR1 and CDR2 (germline): KGHSH, LQKENI. The CDR3 region has the DNA TGTGCCAGCTCACCACCGGACAGACAAGAGACCCAGTACTTC. Its protein product is CASSPPDRQETQYF.

This clonotype was seen only a few times. The chain recombines TRBV20-1 with TRBJ2-1, with 7 nucleotides matching TRBD2. This CDR3 is built from 14 residues. Germline V gene lookup returns CDR1 DFQATT and CDR2 SNEGSKA (reference sequence). Trimming removed 0 bases from V and 6 bases from J; junction bases left unmatched: 5. CDR3 sequence: CSARDTGGSNEQFF. The CDR3 DNA is TGCAGTGCTAGAGACACGGGGGGTAGCAATGAGCAGTTCTTC.

This clonotype was observed many times. V is TRBV27 and J is TRBJ2-6; no reliable D call. Trimming stripped 3 bases from V and 4 bases from J, with 7 bases between. CDR3 length equals 14 residues. Germline V gives CDR1 MNHEY, CDR2 SMNVEV (reference sequence). The CDR3 nucleotides read TGTGCCAGCAGTTTTCGGATGGGGGCCAACGTCCTGACTTTC. Protein sequence: CASSFRMGANVLTF.

This clonotype was seen more than once but under ten times. The chain has TRBV4-2 and TRBJ1-2; D not certain. The CDR3 length is 12 residues. V was trimmed by 1 base and J by 2 bases, leaving 2 bases between them. From germline, CDR1 is LGHNA and CDR2 YNFKEQ. The CDR3 is CASSQANYGYTF. The CDR3 DNA reads TGTGCCAGCAGCCAAGCCAACTATGGCTACACCTTC.

This chain connects TRBV7-2 to TRBJ2-2; 12 positions agree with TRBD1. Germline values: CDR1 SGHTA, CDR2 FQGNSA. This CDR3 is 18 amino acids long. V lost 0 bases to trimming and J lost 5 bases; unmatched junction nucleotides: 7. The CDR3 DNA reads as TGTGCCAGCAGCTTAGCCGGGACAGGGGGCGTAGGAACCGGGGAGCTGTTTTTT. It specifies CASSLAGTGGVGTGELFF.

The table lists this clonotype with a few counts. This sequence joins TRBV12-3 or TRBV12-4 and TRBJ2-5, with D perhaps TRBD1 (5 bases). The V gene lost 2 bases and the J gene lost 5 bases, with 12 bases spanning the gap. The CDR3 runs 14 residues. The CDR3: CASSLKGPRETQYF. The CDR3 nucleotides read TGTGCCAGCAGTTTAAAGGGGCCGCGGGAGACCCAGTACTTC.

This clonotype showed up just a few times. The chain recombines TRBV6-1 with TRBJ1-6, with D possibly being TRBD1 (6 bases). V was shortened by 11 bases and J by 9 bases, with 17 bases between the two germline ends. Germline V gives CDR1 MNHNS, CDR2 SASEGT. The CDR3 totals 13 residues. As DNA, the CDR3 is TGTGCCGTCCACAGGGAGCGCGGTTCACCCCTCCACTTT. This translates into CAVHRERGSPLHF.

This clonotype was seen a handful of times. The gene calls are TRBV7-2 and TRBJ2-7, with 12 nucleotides matching TRBD2. Germline V CDR1 and CDR2: SGHTA, FQGNSA. V gave up 6 bases and J gave up 3 bases; unmatched junction bases: 6. The CDR3 runs 15 residues. This chain's CDR3 is CASSLWTSGVYEQYF. In nucleotides, the CDR3 is TGTGCCAGCAGTTTGTGGACTAGCGGGGTCTACGAGCAGTACTTC.

The sample holds a few counts of this clonotype. The chain links TRBV11-2 to TRBJ1-6; D unclear. The CDR3 spans 16 residues. Germline V gives CDR1 SGHAT, CDR2 FQNNGV. Trimming took off 4 bases at V and 10 bases at J, with 20 bases between the two ends. This CDR3 reads CASSSGTPDSRSPLHF. The DNA for the CDR3 is TGTGCCAGCAGCTCTGGAACTCCGGACTCGAGGTCACCCCTCCACTTT.

This clonotype was seen a handful of times. This sequence joins TRBV10-3 and TRBJ2-7, with a weak D call TRBD2 (6 bases). The V and J ends lost 6 bases and 5 bases respectively, with 14 bases between them. The CDR3 is made up of 13 amino acids. Per the germline V gene, CDR1 is ENHRY and CDR2 is SYGVKD. The CDR3 loop reads CAISILASDEQYF. For the CDR3, the DNA is TGTGCCATCAGCATTCTAGCGAGCGACGAGCAGTACTTC.